This T cell receptor (beta chain) was recovered during a study of blood T cell repertoires in COVID-19. Study-wide background: Both acute and convalescent COVID-19 samples were obtained from the United States, Italy and Spain. T cells, B-cell-depleted T cells, or PBMCs supplied cDNA or gDNA.

The CDR3 has 12 residues. Germline-derived CDR1 and CDR2 are MDHEN and SYDVKM. V dropped 11 bases and J dropped 2 bases, with 13 bases sitting between them. Original processing notes: Nucleated cell number was recorded as an estimate derived from reference gene primer amplification. Generated by immunoSEQ multiplex PCR, the TCRdb table keeps only in-frame clones and is missing some. The D gene and trimming were derived from the DNA, and the V and J assignments and clone size from that table. Of about 220,000 clones in the sample, roughly four fifths were seen once. The Seattle patients, enrolled during active infection, were followed longitudinally.

The chain employs TRBV28 and TRBJ2-7; the D gene is possibly TRBD1 (5 bases). The receptor was isolated from a woman in her seventies with COVID-19, enrolled during active disease. Sequencing input: peripheral blood. CDR3 region: CACLGAAYEQYF. The CDR3 DNA follows: TGTGCCTGTTTAGGGGCGGCCTACGAGCAGTACTTC.